This is a list of T cell receptor beta chains from one sample in a study of CD8+CD57+ T cells in acquired aplastic anemia. In TCRdb, the reads were re-called with MiXCR into one record per CDR3 protein. Of 150,000 to 200,000 distinct CDR3 sequences listed, less than 60% are singletons. The sample consisted of sorted CD4+, CD8+, or CD8+CD57+ T cells (not recorded which) from PBMCs. These receptors came from a human donor with aplastic anemia. Each CDR3 is given with its conserved first and last residue. D genes are given only for firm matches. Size values are once, few and many counts, or a class for expanded clones, and some rows have none.

v_call: TRBV11-1
clone_size: NA
j_call: TRBJ2-3
d_call: TRBD1
cdr3_nt: TGTGCCAGCAGCGGAGGGGACAGGGGAATGCCCCGCGGAGATACGCAGTATTTT
cdr3_aa: CASSGGDRGMPRGDTQYF

v_call: TRBV29-1
clone_size: NA
j_call: TRBJ1-2
d_call: NA
cdr3_nt: TGCAGCGTTGAAGATCAGGGTAGATATGGCTACACCTTC
cdr3_aa: CSVEDQGRYGYTF

v_call: TRBV4-2
clone_size: few
j_call: TRBJ2-3
d_call: TRBD1
cdr3_nt: TGTGCCAGCAGCCAAGAGGGGGGGACAGGGGGCTTCGATACAGGGGTTACGCAGTATTTT
cdr3_aa: CASSQEGGTGGFDTGVTQYF

v_call: TRBV9
clone_size: NA
j_call: TRBJ1-3
d_call: NA
cdr3_nt: TGTGCCAGCAGCGTAGAGGACGGAAACACCATATATTTT
cdr3_aa: CASSVEDGNTIYF

v_call: TRBV6-1
clone_size: many
j_call: TRBJ1-2
d_call: TRBD1
cdr3_nt: TGTGCCACCATAAAACCGGGACAGAACTATGGCTACACCTTC
cdr3_aa: CATIKPGQNYGYTF

v_call: TRBV7-9
clone_size: NA
j_call: TRBJ2-7
d_call: NA
cdr3_nt: TGTGCCAGCAGCTTAGAGTTCAGAAACTACGAGCAGTACTTC
cdr3_aa: CASSLEFRNYEQYF

v_call: TRBV20-1
clone_size: many
j_call: TRBJ2-5
d_call: TRBD1
cdr3_nt: TGCAGTGCTAGAGTCCAGGGGGCGAAAGAGACCCAGTACTTC
cdr3_aa: CSARVQGAKETQYF

v_call: TRBV5-8
clone_size: many
j_call: TRBJ2-7
d_call: NA
cdr3_nt: TGTGCCAGCAGCTGGGACACGGTGGGAAAGTACTTC
cdr3_aa: CASSWDTVGKYF

v_call: TRBV25-1
clone_size: many
j_call: TRBJ1-1
d_call: NA
cdr3_nt: TGTGCCAGCAGTAATTTCGGGAACACTGAAGCTTTCTTT
cdr3_aa: CASSNFGNTEAFF

v_call: TRBV15
clone_size: NA
j_call: TRBJ1-2
d_call: TRBD1
cdr3_nt: TGTGTCACCAGCCGGGACAGCGATGGCTACACCTTC
cdr3_aa: CVTSRDSDGYTF

v_call: TRBV29-1
clone_size: NA
j_call: TRBJ1-3
d_call: NA
cdr3_nt: TGCAGTCACTCACAGGGTTCTGGAAACACCATATATTTT
cdr3_aa: CSHSQGSGNTIYF

v_call: TRBV6-1
clone_size: many
j_call: TRBJ1-1
d_call: NA
cdr3_nt: TGTGCCAGCAGTGACCTCCTACGAGCCTCCACTGAAGCTTTCTTT
cdr3_aa: CASSDLLRASTEAFF

v_call: TRBV20-1
clone_size: NA
j_call: TRBJ1-2
d_call: NA
cdr3_nt: TGCAGTGCGCCAGAGACTTCAGCTCAATATGGCTACACCTTC
cdr3_aa: CSAPETSAQYGYTF

v_call: TRBV20-1
clone_size: once
j_call: TRBJ2-5
d_call: NA
cdr3_nt: TGCAGTGCTAGACCGCCGAATCAAGAGACCCAGTACTTC
cdr3_aa: CSARPPNQETQYF

v_call: TRBV6-1
clone_size: many
j_call: TRBJ2-3
d_call: NA
cdr3_nt: TGTGCCAGCAAACCGGAGGGCACAGATACGCAGTATTTT
cdr3_aa: CASKPEGTDTQYF

v_call: TRBV2
clone_size: NA
j_call: TRBJ2-1
d_call: NA
cdr3_nt: TGTGCCAGCAGTGGGTGGAGGACAAAGAATGAGCAGTTCTTC
cdr3_aa: CASSGWRTKNEQFF

v_call: TRBV24-1
clone_size: NA
j_call: TRBJ2-7
d_call: NA
cdr3_nt: TGTGCCACCAGTGTGGCTAAGGAAGGGGCCTCCTACGAGCAGTACTTC
cdr3_aa: CATSVAKEGASYEQYF

v_call: TRBV5-1
clone_size: NA
j_call: TRBJ2-5
d_call: NA
cdr3_nt: TGCGCCAGCAGCTGGGCACCAGAGACCCAGTACTTC
cdr3_aa: CASSWAPETQYF

v_call: TRBV7-2
clone_size: NA
j_call: TRBJ2-7
d_call: TRBD2
cdr3_nt: TGTGCCAGCGTTAACCCCGGGACTAACGGAGTCGAGCAGTACTTC
cdr3_aa: CASVNPGTNGVEQYF

v_call: TRBV15
clone_size: NA
j_call: TRBJ1-6
d_call: TRBD1
cdr3_nt: TGTGCCACCAAGATGGACAGGACCTATTCACCCCTCCACTTT
cdr3_aa: CATKMDRTYSPLHF

v_call: TRBV6-2/TRBV6-3
clone_size: NA
j_call: TRBJ2-7
d_call: TRBD2
cdr3_nt: TGTGCCAGCAGTTACTCGATTGGGTCCCTAGCGGGAGGTTACGAGCAGTACTTC
cdr3_aa: CASSYSIGSLAGGYEQYF

v_call: TRBV10-3
clone_size: NA
j_call: TRBJ2-7
d_call: TRBD2
cdr3_nt: TGTGCCATCAAGACTAGCGGGGGGATGTACGAGCAGTACTTC
cdr3_aa: CAIKTSGGMYEQYF

v_call: TRBV5-1
clone_size: many
j_call: TRBJ1-3
d_call: NA
cdr3_nt: TGCGCCAGCAGGAGGTCCACAGACTCTGGAAACACCATATATTTT
cdr3_aa: CASRRSTDSGNTIYF

v_call: TRBV7-2
clone_size: many
j_call: TRBJ2-6
d_call: NA
cdr3_nt: TGTGCCAGCAGCTTTCGGGGATCCGGGGCCAACGTCCTGACTTTC
cdr3_aa: CASSFRGSGANVLTF

v_call: TRBV11-3
clone_size: NA
j_call: TRBJ2-5
d_call: NA
cdr3_nt: TGTGCCAGCAGCTACGGGACATCTCTATCCCAAGAGACCCAGTACTTC
cdr3_aa: CASSYGTSLSQETQYF

v_call: TRBV19
clone_size: many
j_call: TRBJ1-5
d_call: NA
cdr3_nt: TGTGCCAGTAGTATAAGGGGGGGCGGCAATCAGCCCCAGCATTTT
cdr3_aa: CASSIRGGGNQPQHF

v_call: TRBV10-3
clone_size: few
j_call: TRBJ1-1
d_call: TRBD1
cdr3_nt: TGTGCCATCAGTCGGACAGGGGGCGGGAACACTGAAGCTTTCTTT
cdr3_aa: CAISRTGGGNTEAFF

v_call: TRBV4-1
clone_size: NA
j_call: TRBJ2-1
d_call: NA
cdr3_nt: TGCGCCAGCAGCCAAGATCAGTACAATGAGCAGTTCTTC
cdr3_aa: CASSQDQYNEQFF

v_call: TRBV24-1
clone_size: NA
j_call: TRBJ1-2
d_call: TRBD1
cdr3_nt: TGTGCCACCAGCTCCCCAGGGGGGGCCTATGGCTACACCTTC
cdr3_aa: CATSSPGGAYGYTF

v_call: TRBV24-1
clone_size: NA
j_call: TRBJ2-7
d_call: NA
cdr3_nt: TGTGCCACCAGTGATTCTAGCGTAACCTACGAGCAGTACTTC
cdr3_aa: CATSDSSVTYEQYF

v_call: TRBV20-1
clone_size: NA
j_call: TRBJ2-1
d_call: NA
cdr3_nt: TGCAGTGCTAGAGGGCTATCGGAGTACAATGAGCAGTTCTTC
cdr3_aa: CSARGLSEYNEQFF

v_call: TRBV4-1
clone_size: NA
j_call: TRBJ1-4
d_call: NA
cdr3_nt: TGCGCCAGCAGCCAAGAACCAGGGGTTGCAACTAATGAAAAACTGTTTTTT
cdr3_aa: CASSQEPGVATNEKLFF

v_call: TRBV10-3
clone_size: NA
j_call: TRBJ2-3
d_call: TRBD2
cdr3_nt: TGTGCCATCAGTGAAAGGACTAGCGGTTACACAGATACGCAGTATTTT
cdr3_aa: CAISERTSGYTDTQYF

v_call: TRBV20-1
clone_size: NA
j_call: TRBJ2-3
d_call: TRBD2
cdr3_nt: TGCAGTGCTAGACTAGCGGGGGCCCCCCCGGATACGCAGTATTTT
cdr3_aa: CSARLAGAPPDTQYF

v_call: TRBV2
clone_size: many
j_call: TRBJ2-1
d_call: NA
cdr3_nt: TGTGCCAGCAGTGGACAGCGTAGAGCCGATGAGCAGTTCTTC
cdr3_aa: CASSGQRRADEQFF

v_call: TRBV6-2/TRBV6-3
clone_size: many
j_call: TRBJ2-7
d_call: NA
cdr3_nt: TGTGCCAGCAGCACCGACGACCACAGAACCTACGAGCAGTACTTC
cdr3_aa: CASSTDDHRTYEQYF

v_call: TRBV7-9
clone_size: many
j_call: TRBJ2-7
d_call: TRBD2
cdr3_nt: TGTGCCAGCAGCTCAGTAGGACTAGAGGGTTACGAGCAGTACTTC
cdr3_aa: CASSSVGLEGYEQYF

v_call: TRBV9
clone_size: NA
j_call: TRBJ2-7
d_call: NA
cdr3_nt: TGTGCCAGCAGCCCCAGAAGCTGGACTACCGAAACCTACGAGCAGTACTTC
cdr3_aa: CASSPRSWTTETYEQYF

v_call: TRBV6-1
clone_size: many
j_call: TRBJ2-1
d_call: TRBD2
cdr3_nt: TGTGCCAGCAGTCGGACTAGCGGAGCTTACAATGAGCAGTTCTTC
cdr3_aa: CASSRTSGAYNEQFF

v_call: TRBV18
clone_size: few
j_call: TRBJ2-7
d_call: TRBD1
cdr3_nt: TGTGCCAGCTCAGCCGGGACAGGGAGCTACGAGCAGTACTTC
cdr3_aa: CASSAGTGSYEQYF

v_call: TRBV7-3
clone_size: NA
j_call: TRBJ2-5
d_call: NA
cdr3_nt: TGTGCCAGCAGCTTACTGGGTGGGGAGACCCAGTACTTC
cdr3_aa: CASSLLGGETQYF

v_call: TRBV27
clone_size: many
j_call: TRBJ1-6
d_call: NA
cdr3_nt: TGTGCCAGCAGTTGGGGGGGGGGGAGACAAAATTCACCCCTCCACTTT
cdr3_aa: CASSWGGGRQNSPLHF

v_call: TRBV4-2
clone_size: NA
j_call: TRBJ1-2
d_call: NA
cdr3_nt: TGTGCCAGCAGCCAAGATACCGGGGGGACCAACTATGGCTACACCTTC
cdr3_aa: CASSQDTGGTNYGYTF